The T cell receptor (beta chain) under discussion was sequenced for a study of post-analysis software for immune sequencing data. Study-wide context: Some patients lacked subtype; others had relapsing-remitting, secondary progressive or progressive-relapsing disease. Study-wide points: The F measure placed samples prepared in the same batch into strongly shared clusters. Significantly decreased normalized Chao1 diversity was recorded for multiple sclerosis patients relative to controls.

Details on this clonotype: Its antigen is undetermined.

Carried by the TCR beta cDNA libraries were unique molecular identifiers. Out of roughly 0.85 to 10 million T cells, some 480,000 cDNA molecules were generated. TCRdb reprocessed the PCR reads with MiXCR, giving one entry per CDR3 protein. The data contain hundreds of thousands of distinct CDR3 sequences, 30% of them singletons. This clonotype was sampled from a girl under 18 with multiple sclerosis. The sample taken for sequencing was blood.

The CDR3 bases are TGTGCCAGCAGCCAAAAACCACAGGGTGGGTGGATATCCTACGAGCAGTACTTC. This codes for CASSQKPQGGWISYEQYF. V and J are TRBV3-1 and TRBJ2-4, with D possibly matching TRBD1 (6 bases). The J call may be in error: the DNA end matches TRBJ2-7 better. The CDR3 extends over 18 amino acids. Germline V lookup: CDR1 LGHDT, CDR2 YNNKEL (reference sequence).